A selection of T cell receptor beta chains follows, all from one sample in a study of CXCR3-negative and CXCR3-positive naive CD8 T cells. TCRdb re-analyzed the 5' RACE reads; it lists each CDR3 protein once, without DNA. The sample table sets out some 130,000 distinct CDR3 sequences. The material sequenced was naive CXCR3+ CD8+ T cells from blood. Receptors originate from a human donor in good health. Some clones in this sample may be carry-over from other donors' samples. Both conserved end residues are part of each CDR3.

V	length	J	CDR3
TRBV19	15	TRBJ1-2	CASISTGGANYGYTF
TRBV29-1	14	TRBJ1-2	CSVYDRGHPHGYTF
TRBV29-1	14	TRBJ2-7	CSAIWGRGPGEQYF
TRBV15	16	TRBJ2-2	CATSRVEGASGGELFF
TRBV20-1	15	TRBJ2-1	CSALAGLAGFYEQFF
TRBV7-3	14	TRBJ2-3	CASSLRGVGNTQYF
TRBV7-8	17	TRBJ1-1	CASSLVRVDRRNTEAFF
TRBV21-1	17	TRBJ1-2	CASSTLEMQGSNYGYTF
TRBV7-2	15	TRBJ1-5	CASSHGVMSNQPQHF
TRBV7-2	14	TRBJ1-5	CASSLAGSNQPQHF
TRBV27	15	TRBJ2-3	CASSFLGGSTDTQYF
TRBV7-9	15	TRBJ1-2	CASSLTGSESYGYTF
TRBV15	13	TRBJ2-7	CATSRGGYYEQYF
TRBV27	11	TRBJ2-1	CAAGGNNEQFF
TRBV5-1	14	TRBJ2-7	CASSLDRGAYEQYF
TRBV27	14	TRBJ1-5	CASSTGSRNQPQHF
TRBV6-6	14	TRBJ2-6	CASSYDSGANVLTF
TRBV5-6	17	TRBJ2-7	CASSLAPSGRISYEQYF
TRBV7-9	15	TRBJ2-5	CASSLPQGAEETQYF
TRBV10-1	15	TRBJ2-1	CASSEKISSYNEQFF
TRBV20-1	14	TRBJ2-5	CSASETGAWGTQYF
TRBV29-1	12	TRBJ2-7	CSVAGEGYEQYF
TRBV9	15	TRBJ2-2	CASTRGLAGTGELFF
TRBV15	15	TRBJ2-1	CATSRARFSYNEQFF
TRBV29-1	11	TRBJ1-2	CSTTGMNGYTF
TRBV7-6	20	TRBJ2-3	CASSLYPPPGRDGGTDTQYF
TRBV5-1	15	TRBJ2-2	CASSFQHANTGELFF
TRBV20-1	16	TRBJ1-2	CSARILGQGATPGYTF
TRBV20-1	13	TRBJ2-7	CSARDPDGYEQYF
TRBV29-1	15	TRBJ2-1	CSVDSFGQDFNEQFF
TRBV18	15	TRBJ1-1	CASSPKVEGGTEAFF
TRBV7-6	15	TRBJ2-1	CASSLDRGGYNEQFF
TRBV29-1	13	TRBJ1-1	CSVAGGAYTEAFF
TRBV4-1	16	TRBJ1-1	CASSLVSGQRNTEAFF
TRBV10-3	15	TRBJ2-1	CAISVQGDPYNEQFF
TRBV12-3/TRBV12-4	14	TRBJ1-5	CASSLGVGNQPQHF
TRBV27	13	TRBJ1-1	CASSLAGATEAFF
TRBV6-5	16	TRBJ2-1	CASSYSSGGPYNEQFF
TRBV20-1	14	TRBJ1-1	CSARLTGGNTEAFF
TRBV10-2	15	TRBJ1-1	CASSDWGSGNTEAFF
TRBV3-1	16	TRBJ1-1	CASSQDRGTLNTEAFF
TRBV7-9	19	TRBJ2-1	CASSLARGSPGSSYNEQFF
TRBV6-5	13	TRBJ2-5	CASSYGGWETQYF
TRBV7-8	13	TRBJ1-1	CASSLEVNTEAFF
TRBV7-2	16	TRBJ2-7	CASSPPRGASGYEQYF
TRBV5-1	18	TRBJ2-2	CASSPSFWGNGDTGELFF
TRBV28	14	TRBJ2-7	CASSRPTPPYEQYF
TRBV9	15	TRBJ1-3	CASSDGQHSGNTIYF
TRBV9	16	TRBJ2-1	CASSVGTGGEYNEQFF
TRBV12-5	11	TRBJ2-7	CASGLIYEQYF
TRBV2	16	TRBJ2-2	CASSPSGGTNTGELFF
TRBV29-1	13	TRBJ2-2	CSVEDLYTGELFF
TRBV6-5	16	TRBJ1-1	CASSYSNERMNTEAFF
TRBV19	11	TRBJ2-5	CASSIGPFQYF